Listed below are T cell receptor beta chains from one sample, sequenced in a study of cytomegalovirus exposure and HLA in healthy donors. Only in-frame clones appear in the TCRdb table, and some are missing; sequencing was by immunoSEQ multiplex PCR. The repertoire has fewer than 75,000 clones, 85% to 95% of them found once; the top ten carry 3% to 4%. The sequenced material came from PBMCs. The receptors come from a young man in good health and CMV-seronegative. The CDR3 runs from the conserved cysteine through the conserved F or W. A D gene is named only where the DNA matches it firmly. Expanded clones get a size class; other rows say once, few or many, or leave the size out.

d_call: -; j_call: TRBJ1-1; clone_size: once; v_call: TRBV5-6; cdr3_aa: CASSSITREAFF; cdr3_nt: TGTGCCAGCAGCTCTATAACTAGAGAAGCTTTCTTT
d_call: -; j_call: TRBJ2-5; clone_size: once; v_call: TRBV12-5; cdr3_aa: CASGLRSWGEPETQYF; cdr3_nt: TGTGCTAGTGGTTTGAGGTCGTGGGGGGAGCCGGAGACCCAGTACTTC
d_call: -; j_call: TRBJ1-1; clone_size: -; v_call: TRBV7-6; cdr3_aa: CASSSDSNTEAFF; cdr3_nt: TGTGCCAGCAGCTCCGACAGTAACACTGAAGCTTTCTTT
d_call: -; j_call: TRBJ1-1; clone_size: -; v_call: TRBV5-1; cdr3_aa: CASSLVRVNTEAFF; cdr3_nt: TGCGCCAGCAGCTTAGTCCGGGTCAACACTGAAGCTTTCTTT
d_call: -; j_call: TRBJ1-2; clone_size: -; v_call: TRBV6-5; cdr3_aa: CASTTLGRRYTF; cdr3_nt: TGTGCCAGCACCACCTTGGGCCGCCGGTACACCTTC
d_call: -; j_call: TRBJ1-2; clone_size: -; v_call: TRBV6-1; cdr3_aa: CASSEGGFGQYNYGYTF; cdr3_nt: TGTGCCAGCAGTGAAGGTGGGTTTGGACAGTATAACTATGGCTACACCTTC
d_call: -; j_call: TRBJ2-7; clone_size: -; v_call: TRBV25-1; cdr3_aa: CASSIGTSTSYEQYF; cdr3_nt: TGTGCCAGCAGTATAGGGACAAGCACCTCCTACGAGCAGTACTTC
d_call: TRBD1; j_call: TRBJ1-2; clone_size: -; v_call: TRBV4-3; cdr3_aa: CASSQGGQGEGYTF; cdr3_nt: TGCGCCAGCAGTCAGGGGGGACAGGGGGAGGGCTACACCTTC
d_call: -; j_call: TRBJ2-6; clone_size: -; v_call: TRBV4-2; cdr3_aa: CASSQSFSGANVLTF; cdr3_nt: TGTGCCAGCAGCCAATCCTTCTCTGGGGCCAACGTCCTGACTTTC
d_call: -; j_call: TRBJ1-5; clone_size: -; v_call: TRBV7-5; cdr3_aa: CVRSLDINGQPQHF; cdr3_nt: TGTGTCAGAAGCTTAGACATCAATGGCCAGCCCCAGCATTTT
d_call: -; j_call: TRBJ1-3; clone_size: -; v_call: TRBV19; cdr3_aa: CASSITGSGNTIYF; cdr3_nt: TGTGCCAGTAGTATAACAGGTTCTGGAAACACCATATATTTT
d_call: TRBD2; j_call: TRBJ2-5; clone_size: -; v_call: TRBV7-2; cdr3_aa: CASRGPKRGGPEETQYF; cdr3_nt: TGTGCCAGCAGGGGACCGAAGCGGGGGGGGCCCGAGGAGACCCAGTACTTC
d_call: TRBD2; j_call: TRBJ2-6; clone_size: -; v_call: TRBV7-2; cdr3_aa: CASSSRAGTSVSGANVLTF; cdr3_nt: TGTGCCAGCAGCTCAAGGGCCGGGACTAGCGTTTCTGGGGCCAACGTCCTGACTTTC
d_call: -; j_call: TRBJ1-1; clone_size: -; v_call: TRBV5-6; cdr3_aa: CASSLGGGTEAFF; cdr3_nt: TGTGCCAGCAGCTTGGGCGGGGGCACTGAAGCTTTCTTT
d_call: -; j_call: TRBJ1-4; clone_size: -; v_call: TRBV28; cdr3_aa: CASSRLSLGVYEKLFF; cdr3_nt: TGTGCCAGCAGTCGACTGTCGCTAGGGGTATACGAAAAACTGTTTTTT
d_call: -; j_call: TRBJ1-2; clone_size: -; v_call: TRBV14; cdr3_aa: CASSLAGSTGYGYTF; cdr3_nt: TGTGCCAGCAGCCTCGCAGGATCCACGGGGTATGGCTACACCTTC